This TCR beta chain appears in the sequencing data of a study of identical twins. TCRdb reanalysed the 5' RACE reads using MiXCR and keeps one entry per CDR3 protein. The sample lists roughly 500,000 distinct CDR3 sequences, approximately 22% occurring once. V was clipped by 4 bases and J by 10 bases, with 18 bases between them. The CDR3 sequence is 14 residues long. Germline loops: CDR1 SGHRS, CDR2 YFSETQ. A word on this clonotype: Its target is not known.

Regarding the study as a whole: Models came in too low on out-of-frame TCR alpha sharing in monozygotic twins. Within twin pairs, the out-of-frame alpha sequences they shared showed excess low generation probability. Memory repertoires lacked the insertion deficit that abundant cord blood beta clonotypes showed.

The same data also contributed to another study, on T cells expressing NK-cell markers. In that study: Cells sorted as CD3+CD56+NKG2C+, CD3+CD56+NKG2C- and CD3+CD56-NKG2C+ T cells supplied the TCR beta repertoires.

Material: CD4+ T cells sorted from blood. The TCR originated in a woman under 30 in good health. The V and J genes are TRBV5-1 and TRBJ2-1; no clear D. The CDR3 is CASSGYLKGQEQFF. The CDR3 bases are TGCGCCAGCAGCGGGTATCTAAAAGGGCAGGAGCAGTTCTTC.